This record looks at one T cell receptor beta chain sequence and its context. What this receptor recognizes is not known. No much larger clone exists at a distance of one base, and base qualities are not known. The entire amount of isolated RNA was reverse transcribed using the High Capacity cDNA Reverse Transcription Kit, so the sequenced TCRB transcripts were expressed ones. Deep immunoSEQ sequencing was applied to naive, central memory and regulatory T cell samples, giving an average of roughly 3.5 million total reads per sample. After sorted cells were lysed in RLT buffer, RNA was extracted with DNase-treated RNeasy Micro or Mini kits, with the choice depending on cell number. Each cell subset was processed separately to prevent cross-contamination, with patient and healthy donor samples processed together. Using the immunoSEQ multiplex PCR, TCRB sequences were amplified from cDNA into 87-bp fragments spanning the CDR3 region. Amplicons were sequenced on the Illumina HiSeq platform. Per the original workflow: PCR bias was corrected computationally using synthetic template baselines, and reads within Hamming distance 2 were collapsed, with unmergeable singletons discarded. Reads were aligned against IMGT to assign V, D and J genes, CDR3 length and insertions or deletions at six rearrangement sites. Within each subset, clonotype counts were normalized to the number of sorted cells before true diversity and Gini coefficients were calculated with the tcR R package. The overlap coefficient, calculated on TCRB nucleotide sequences, was used to measure repertoire sharing. As a proxy for the pre-selection repertoire, out-of-frame TCRB sequences from naive cells were analyzed. This is the immuneACCESS table as TCRdb keeps it, with only in-frame sequences that have V and J called. A part of the clones is gone; compared with another copy, unresolved V genes explain less than half, and the rest is unexplained. V, J and clone size are those of that table, while D and trimming were read from the DNA. This sample comprises 300,000 to 350,000 clones, roughly 13% of them detected only once. The ten largest clones capture about 0.016% of the sample.

The data belong to a study of beta chain features in type 1 diabetes listed by TCRdb under 2018. Study-wide context: Mean age, gender distribution, total cell number and subset yield were not different between patients and healthy donors. Across all samples, some 110,000,000 sorted cells were examined, and cell number per subset correlated strongly with RNA yield. The study compared TCRB repertoires of sorted circulating CD4+ T cell subsets between recently diagnosed type 1 diabetes patients and matched healthy donors. Whereas all 30 or so donors provided naive and central memory subsets, regulatory and stem cell-like memory subsets were isolated from just 8 patients and roughly 8 healthy donors. Summary of the overall study and its limitations: Naive, central memory and regulatory TCRB repertoires appeared to be more similar among patients than among healthy donors. Because cDNA rather than genomic DNA was sequenced, highly expressing activated cells could have been over-represented, although no difference in activation and CD3 levels was found between groups. At VDJ recombination sites, patients with type 1 diabetes made fewer insertions and deleted more nucleotides, a pattern implying thymic rearrangement abnormalities. PCR may preferentially amplify shorter templates, but because patient and control samples were amplified and corrected together, any resulting skew would affect both groups equally. Type 1 diabetes patients showed a moderate but significant shortening of TCRB CDR3 length in all four CD4+ subsets. HLA sub-analyses involved small numbers of individuals, so any influence of HLA type on TCRB rearrangement remained unresolved.

From each donor, a single peripheral blood sample of 90 to 150 mL on average was drawn into heparinised tubes. Naive, central memory, regulatory and stem cell-like memory CD4+ T cells were sorted on a BD FACSAria II using a panel including CD45RO, CCR7, CD25, CD127, CD95 and CD27. All sorted populations exceeded 95% purity. Right away, PBMCs were isolated by Lymphoprep density gradient centrifugation and were stained directly, with no culture step. To minimize batch effects, samples were stained and sorted in pairs, one healthy donor with one patient per experiment. As encoded in the germline V gene, CDR1 is SGHTA while CDR2 is FQGNSA. The CDR3 runs 11 amino acids, cysteine and phenylalanine included. The entry retains the CDR3 DNA only, 33 bases that are in frame from base 1. Trimming removed 4 bases from V and 5 bases from J, leaving 5 bases between the germline ends.

Material: naive CD4+ T cells from blood. Per the publication, the cell subset or site label means: true naive CD4+ T cells. The chain is encoded by TRBV7-2 joined to TRBJ1-1; the D gene is unclear. The clonotype originates from a woman younger than 30 with type 1 diabetes. The CDR3 protein is CASSSRTEAFF. Read as DNA, the sequence is TGTGCCAGCAGCTCCCGGACTGAAGCTTTCTTT.